This entry features one T cell receptor (beta chain) sequence. Its antigen is still unknown. The data belong to a study of cytomegalovirus exposure and HLA in healthy donors. Broader study findings: Some TCR beta chains (164 of them) were listed as cytomegalovirus-associated. The analysis excluded some indistinguishable V segments, including TRBV6-2 and TRBV6-3. About 87% or about 30% of the time was how often most TCR beta V segments were productive, according to an earlier analysis.

The CDR3 runs 14 residues. Trimming shortened V by 9 bases and J by 0 bases, and 12 bases separated the two germline ends. CDR1 and CDR2 from the germline V gene are MNHNS and SASEGT. Primers: 60 Vbeta forward and 13 Jbeta reverse. Repertoires were generated with immunoSEQ multiplex PCR, while TCRdb's copy carries only in-frame clones and drops some. The repertoire holds more than 110,000 clones, with 80% as singletons. The receptor's source is a male donor in good health and CMV-seropositive. The sample was PBMCs. The rearrangement links TRBV6-1 to TRBJ1-5, with D possibly TRBD1 on 6 matching bases. CDR3 coding DNA: TGTGCCAGTTCCCACAGGGTTAGCAATCAGCCCCAGCATTTT. Its protein is CASSHRVSNQPQHF.